This TCR beta chain was obtained from a study of shared clonotypes between healthy human individuals (dated by TCRdb to between 2020 and 2021). As for the study more broadly: A couple of women and three men aged 18 to 49 years were included in the cohort. To increase sequencing depth and limit assay-specific biases, TCR repertoire library preparation and sequencing were carried out by different laboratories using diverse techniques. For each donor, CD4 naive and CD4 memory were each run on three plates, CD8 naive on two plates, and CD8 memory on one plate. Between about 0.8 and 9 billion PBMCs per donor were obtained by leukapheresis. Blood TCR repertoires of several healthy adults were deeply sequenced to estimate repertoire size and the extent of clonotype sharing between individuals.

Overall results and qualifications from the work: Across a few donors, roughly 5.4% of naive CD4, 3% to 4% of naive CD8, 2% to 2.5% of memory CD4, and 0.3% to 0.45% of memory CD8 clonotypes were shared. Because the study included a small number of donors, the genetic and exposure-history diversity represented was limited. Estimated clonotype richness was generally larger for naive than for memory subsets. Sampling was limited to blood, and TCR repertoires in tissue likely differ from TCR repertoires in blood. Higher generation probabilities were observed for clonotypes shared by all four sorted-subset donors than for non-shared clonotypes. Pairwise subsampling indicated that sequencing depth was expected to affect the degree of clonotype sharing among donors. Even with the large sequencing depth, rarefaction of the sorted-subset datasets indicated that sequencing was incomplete.

The donors were healthy, HIV-negative adults with no recently reported acute infections or vaccinations. Only Caucasian adults living in Nashville, Tennessee, USA were represented among the donors. CD4+ T cells were enriched by magnetic negative selection; naive cells were then positively selected on CD45RA, and the negative fraction formed the memory subset. After blood collection by leukapheresis, PBMCs were isolated using Ficoll-Histopaque density gradient centrifugation and then cryopreserved in the vapor phase of liquid nitrogen. Analytical flow cytometry was used to check the purity and quantity of every magnetically sorted T cell population. Each sorted fraction had its genomic DNA isolated and then quantified by UV absorbance on a Nanodrop 2000c. The CDR3 spans 14 residues, from the cysteine through the phenylalanine. The only DNA kept is the CDR3, 42 bases in frame from the first base. V is shortened by 3 bases, J by 5 bases, and the region joining them spans 12 bases. From a lookup of the germline V gene, CDR1 and CDR2 are KGHSH and LQKENI.

In regard to this clone: This receptor's antigen is unknown. Per-base qualities were not stored, and no clone one base away is much larger.

Using the deep immunoSEQ assay, multiplex PCR amplified TCR CDR3 regions from genomic DNA. Extracted genomic DNA from each cell subset was spread evenly across all wells of several immunoSEQ 96-well plates, with each plate serving as a replicate. Each replicate PCR for sorted subsets received around 210 ng genomic DNA, equal to tens of thousands of T cell genomes. Purified libraries were quantified with a Qubit 3.0 fluorometer, sized on a Bioanalyzer 2100, and re-quantified with the KAPA Library Quantification kit. A separate single-read 150-cycle Illumina NextSeq 550 flow cell was used to sequence each immunoSEQ 96-well plate. The source study handled its data this way. Because only junctional sequences without quality scores were contained in the immunoSEQ output, filtering matching that applied to full-length reads could not be performed. Sequences were annotated with PyIR, a Python wrapper for IgBLAST v1.9, using IMGT germline references to assign V/J genes and CDR3. Reads were removed for weak V/J assignments (E-value above 1e-6), missing CDR3, stop codons, out-of-frame junctions, or ambiguous translated residues. A V3J clonotype was defined by an identical inferred V gene, J gene, and CDR3 amino acid sequence. The percentage overlap between two repertoires was calculated by dividing the number of shared unique clonotypes by the size of the smaller repertoire. Richness of each repertoire was evaluated using RTK rarefaction, the Chao1 estimator, and Recon v2.1 estimates of unobserved clonotypes. For all TCRbeta clonotypes obtained by the gDNA method from four donors, generation probabilities were computed with OLGA. In its TCRdb copy, this immuneACCESS table keeps in-frame sequences only and misses some clones. Where compared with another copy, unresolved V genes explain less than half of these, and the others have no known cause. Clonal size and the V and J genes are those of that table, whereas D and trimming came from the DNA. The sample records some 2,000,000 clones, approximately 94% of which are singletons. Of the sample, roughly 0.13% is held by the ten largest clones.

The receptor was derived from a young man in good health. The sequencing sample was made of naive CD4+ T cells sorted from blood. The cell subset or site tag for this specimen amounts to: CD45RA+ positively selected. The rearrangement joined TRBV18 to TRBJ2-3, with the D call perhaps TRBD1 or TRBD2, each one matching 6 bases. The CDR3 protein sequence reads: CASSPLEGGDTQYF. The sequenced DNA: TGTGCCAGCTCACCTCTGGAGGGGGGAGATACGCAGTATTTT.